The source of this T cell receptor beta chain is a study of blood T cell repertoires in COVID-19. On the study more broadly: Some COVID-19 samples were acute and others convalescent; all came from the United States, Italy and Spain. The cDNA or gDNA used as material had been derived from T cells, B-cell-depleted T cells, or PBMCs.

The ends were cut back, 3 bases at V and 5 bases at J, with 19 bases in the middle. Germline V gives CDR1 LGHNA, CDR2 YSLEER. The CDR3 has 17 residues. In the source study's methods: Reference gene primer amplification gave nucleated cell count estimates. Sequencing used immunoSEQ multiplex PCR; TCRdb keeps in-frame clones, though not all of them. V, J and clone size were drawn from that table, and D and trimming were deduced from the DNA. This sample has a few hundred thousand clones; approximately 80% occur once, and the top ten carry 1.4%. This TCR came from a woman in her forties who had recovered from COVID-19. The chain employs TRBV4-3 and TRBJ2-2; D may be TRBD2 (6 bases). Sample: peripheral blood. The CDR3 DNA sequence: TGCGCCAGCAGCCACCCCGTTCCGGGGGTCGAGACCGGGGAGCTGTTTTTT. It encodes CASSHPVPGVETGELFF.